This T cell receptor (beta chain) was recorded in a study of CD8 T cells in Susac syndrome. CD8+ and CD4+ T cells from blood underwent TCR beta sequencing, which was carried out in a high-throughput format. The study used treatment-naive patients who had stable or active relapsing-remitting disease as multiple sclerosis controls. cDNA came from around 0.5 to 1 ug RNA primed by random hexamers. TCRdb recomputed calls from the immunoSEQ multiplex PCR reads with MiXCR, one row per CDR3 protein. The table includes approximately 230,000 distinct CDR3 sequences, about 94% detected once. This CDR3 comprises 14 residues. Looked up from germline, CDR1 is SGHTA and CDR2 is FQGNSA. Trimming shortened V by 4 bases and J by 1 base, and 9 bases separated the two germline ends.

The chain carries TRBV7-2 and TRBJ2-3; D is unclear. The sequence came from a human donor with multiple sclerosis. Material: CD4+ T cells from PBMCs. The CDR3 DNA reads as TGTGCCAGCAGCTCACCCGCAGGCACAGATACGCAGTATTTT. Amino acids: CASSSPAGTDTQYF.